This T cell receptor (beta chain) originates from a study of shared clonotypes between healthy human individuals. The sorted-subset replicate PCRs were given roughly 200 ng DNA, which is approximately 30,000 T cell genomes. Sequencing used immunoSEQ multiplex PCR; TCRdb keeps in-frame clones, though not all of them. The sample includes 2 million to 2.5 million clones, 85% to 95% of them seen just once. Naive CD4+ cells were CD45RA-selected; the remaining cells were memory. Study-wide findings and caveats: Generation probabilities were higher for clonotypes shared across all four sorted-subset donors than for unshared ones.

V shed 1 base and J shed 0 bases, with 16 bases lying between them. This CDR3 comprises 18 residues. Germline V lookup: CDR1 MNHNS, CDR2 SASEGT. Note on this clone: Its target is unknown.

Material for sequencing was naive CD4+ T cells sorted from blood. Specified subset: CD45RA+ positively selected. This TCR came from a man aged 18 to 29 in good health. The chain employs TRBV6-1 and TRBJ2-1; the D is unclear. The CDR3 reads CASSEGRDTGSSYNEQFF. The CDR3 nucleotides are TGTGCCAGCAGTGAAGGTCGTGACACTGGAAGCTCCTACAATGAGCAGTTCTTC.